The TCR beta chain described here comes from a study of tumor-infiltrating lymphocytes in primary liver carcinoma. Unsorted bulk tissue (about 20-30 mg) underwent RNA and DNA co-extraction. Each tumor specimen held more than 75% viable tumor cells. In its sample, this clonotype was seen many times. As yet, its antigen is unknown. Broader study findings: All five tumor regions shared only about 8-25% of top clones. Blood had a significantly lower top-250-clone fraction than tumors did (p = 0.039). For tumor-adjacent and tumor-blood pairs, overlap was less than that seen for tumor region pairs.

With around 490 ng total RNA as template and a constant-region primer, TCR beta cDNA was made. Three nested multiplex PCR rounds, a slightly modified ARM-PCR, produced the libraries for TCR beta. Via MiXCR, TCRdb re-called the multiplex PCR reads, giving one row per CDR3 protein. Found here are more than 90,000 distinct CDR3 sequences, 65% to 75% of them singletons; the top ten hold around 12%. Material: liver tumor tissue from sampling region 2. As for subset: tumor region T2, inferior pole. The clonotype comes from a woman aged 55 to 70 with primary liver carcinoma and hepatitis B virus infection.

For the CDR3, the DNA is TGTGCCAGCAGTTGGGGTGCGGAAGCTTTCTTT. Its protein is CASSWGAEAFF. J is TRBJ1-1 and V is TRBV28; D not certain. This CDR3 comprises 11 residues. Trimming took 4 bases from V and 8 from J, leaving 8 bases between them. Germline V gives CDR1 MDHEN, CDR2 SYDVKM.